The source of this T cell receptor (beta chain) is a study of shared clonotypes between healthy human individuals. About this clone itself: The antigen is unknown.

Points from the study as a whole: Collection of samples was limited to blood; tissue repertoires likely differ.

Sequencing used immunoSEQ multiplex PCR; TCRdb keeps in-frame clones, though not all of them. The sample records roughly 640,000 clones, 95% to 98% being singletons. The sample consisted of naive CD4+ T cells sorted from blood. Sample subset: CD45RA+ positively selected. This receptor was identified in a woman aged 30 to 39 in good health.

The DNA of the CDR3 is TGTGCCAGCAGCCACCCCCCCCGAGGGAACACAGATACGCAGTATTTT. It is translated as CASSHPPRGNTDTQYF. The V call is TRBV7-8, the J call TRBJ2-3; tentatively, D is TRBD2 (5 bases). Trimming left V 5 bases short and J 2 bases short, with 17 bases between. The CDR3 spans 16 residues. Germline V gene sequence: CDR1 SGHVS, CDR2 FQNEAQ.